A selection of T cell receptor beta chains follows, all from one sample in a study of CD8 T cells in ankylosing spondylitis. TCRdb recomputed calls from the 5' RACE reads with MiXCR, one row per CDR3 protein. Found here are more than 250,000 distinct CDR3 sequences, 6.5% to 10% of them singletons; the top ten hold roughly 15%. The sequenced sample consisted of blood, either unsorted or a sorted T cell fraction (not recorded which). The source of these receptors is a male donor with ankylosing spondylitis. Both conserved end residues are trimmed from each CDR3. Clone size is not always given. Where it is, it says once, few, many or a class for expanded clones.

v_call	clone_size	j_call	cdr3_aa
TRBV30	.	TRBJ1-6	AWSDGSNSPLH
TRBV5-8	.	TRBJ1-4	ASSLLQGAANEKLF
TRBV6-5	few	TRBJ1-6	ASSYSSLGDWGLH
TRBV7-8	.	TRBJ2-7	ASSLARGTNYEQY
TRBV14	.	TRBJ2-7	ASSWGRSGSYEQY
TRBV10-3	.	TRBJ2-3	AISEPSASGRATVADTQY
TRBV10-1	.	TRBJ2-2	ASAQGRTGELF
TRBV21-1	few	TRBJ1-5	ASSPCQGKQPQH
TRBV29-1	many	TRBJ2-5	SVDHRGPTEETQY
TRBV7-8	many	TRBJ2-2	ASSLSRDRRTGELF
TRBV12-3/TRBV12-4	.	TRBJ2-1	ANSFRAGGKGEQF
TRBV7-9	.	TRBJ2-7	ASSLEGTTYEQY
TRBV30	.	TRBJ1-2	AWSATRDYGYT
TRBV5-6	few	TRBJ1-2	ASSPPAGQINYGYT
TRBV14	many	TRBJ2-1	ASSNGQGEYYNEQF
TRBV12-3/TRBV12-4	once	TRBJ2-3	ASSSSQGSTDTQY
TRBV2	few	TRBJ2-6	ASSEAVVLT
TRBV3-1	few	TRBJ2-1	ASSQGLAGTYNEQF
TRBV7-2	.	TRBJ1-4	ASSSDRGRVLF
TRBV7-3	few	TRBJ2-1	ASSLERAAVNEQF
TRBV29-1	many	TRBJ2-5	SFTMGLGPSGEETQY
TRBV7-7	many	TRBJ1-3	ASSRQVSYSGNTIY